This T cell receptor (beta chain) was sequenced for a study of shared clonotypes between healthy human individuals (dated by TCRdb to 2020 to 2022). As for the study more broadly: The cohort included a few men and a couple of women between 18 and 49 years of age. For each donor, three plates each were used for CD4 naive and CD4 memory, two plates were used for CD8 naive, and one plate was used for CD8 memory. The study deeply sequenced blood TCR repertoires of 5 or 6 healthy adults to estimate repertoire size and the extent of clonotype sharing between individuals. To increase sequencing depth and limit assay-specific biases, different laboratories used diverse techniques to prepare libraries and sequence TCR repertoires. Each donor's leukapheresis produced roughly between roughly 0.9 and 8.9 billion PBMCs. Beyond this particular receptor, the publication reports: Because the study included a small number of donors, the genetic and exposure-history diversity represented was limited. Across a few donors, about 5.2% of naive CD4, over 3% of naive CD8, about 2.3% of memory CD4, and approximately 0.4% of memory CD8 clonotypes were shared. Pairwise subsampling led to the expectation that sequencing depth would affect the degree of clonotype sharing among donors. Sampling was restricted to blood, and TCR repertoires in tissue are likely to differ from TCR repertoires in blood. Naive subsets generally had larger estimated clonotype richness than memory subsets. Compared with non-shared clonotypes, clonotypes shared by all four sorted-subset donors had higher generation probabilities. Incomplete sequencing was indicated by rarefaction of sorted-subset datasets, despite the large sequencing depth.

Healthy HIV-negative adults with no recently reported acute infections or vaccinations were included as donors. Every donor was a Caucasian adult residing in Nashville, Tennessee, USA. CD4+ T cells were enriched by magnetic negative selection; naive cells were then positively selected on CD45RA, and the negative fraction formed the memory subset. After blood collection by leukapheresis, PBMCs were isolated using Ficoll-Histopaque density gradient centrifugation and then cryopreserved in the vapor phase of liquid nitrogen. Analytical flow cytometry was used to check the purity and quantity of each magnetically sorted T cell population. From each sorted fraction, genomic DNA was isolated and quantified by UV absorbance on a Nanodrop 2000c. Points on this clone: It has no known antigen specificity. Base qualities are missing; no much larger clone stands one base away.

V lost 7 bases and J lost 0 bases; the stretch between them is 16 bases long. In the germline V gene, CDR1 corresponds to SGHAT and CDR2 to FQNNGV. The CDR3 goes from the cysteine to the phenylalanine over 16 residues. Only the CDR3 DNA is retained, 48 bases long and in frame from the first base. Using the deep immunoSEQ assay, TCR CDR3 regions were amplified from genomic DNA by multiplex PCR. Genomic DNA extracted from each cell subset was distributed evenly over all wells of several immunoSEQ 96-well plates, and each plate served as one replicate. For sorted subsets, approximately 200 ng of genomic DNA, equivalent to around 30,000 T cell genomes, went into each replicate PCR. Purified libraries were quantified with a Qubit 3.0 fluorometer, sized on a Bioanalyzer 2100, and re-quantified with the KAPA Library Quantification kit. A separate single-read 150-cycle Illumina NextSeq 550 flow cell was used to sequence each immunoSEQ 96-well plate. Per the source publication's procedure: The immunoSEQ output contained only junctional sequences without quality scores, so filtering could not match that applied to full-length reads. Sequences were annotated with PyIR, a Python wrapper for IgBLAST v1.9, using IMGT germline references to assign V/J genes and CDR3. Reads with weak V/J assignments (E-value above 1e-6), missing CDR3, stop codons, out-of-frame junctions, or ambiguous translated residues were removed. V3J clonotypes were defined by identical inferred V gene, J gene, and CDR3 amino acid sequence. Percentage overlap between repertoires was calculated by dividing the number of shared unique clonotypes by the size of the smaller repertoire. Three approaches were used to assess repertoire richness: RTK rarefaction, the Chao1 estimator, and Recon v2.1 estimates of unobserved clonotypes. Generation probabilities were computed with OLGA for all TCRbeta clonotypes obtained by the gDNA method from four donors. TCRdb re-hosts the immuneACCESS table, in-frame sequences only. Its copies lack some clones; in the studies checked, an unresolved V gene accounts for under half of them, and the cause for the rest is not known. V, J and clone size are those of that table, while D and trimming were read from the DNA. This sample lists approximately 1,500,000 clones; approximately 98% were detected once. 0.45% of the sample is taken by the ten largest.

The sequenced material came from naive CD4+ T cells sorted from blood. Sample cell subset or site, as interpreted from the label and publication: CD45RA+ positively selected. The receptor chain draws on TRBV11-2 and TRBJ2-1; matching of 6 bases hints at TRBD2 as the D gene. The clonotype originates from a man aged 25-40 years in good health. CDR3 sequence: CASTPGEVLSYNEQFF. The sequence in DNA is TGTGCCAGCACCCCGGGGGAGGTTCTCTCCTACAATGAGCAGTTCTTC.